The sequence of this T cell receptor delta chain was determined in a study of Vδ1+ human thymocytes. Findings and limits, study-wide: About 20% of thymic delta-chain sequences were Vdelta2, with few Vdelta3, unlike blood Vdelta1+ controls. Many TRG clonotypes were shared between donors; TRD repertoires were essentially private. Bulk repertoire data may be misinterpreted because of unexpected Vdelta2 sequences. Thymic TRG and TRD repertoires appeared highly polyclonal, with Gaussian CDR3 length distributions.

Between about 97% and 99.6% of sorted thymocytes were Vdelta1+. Sequences come from RNA converted to cDNA by reverse transcription. CDR3 amplicons came from multiplex PCR with pooled V-gene forward and constant-region reverse primers. TCRdb redid clone calling on the multiplex PCR reads using CATT. The table has roughly 55,000 delta-chain clones, 15% seen once. This clone was counted between two and nine times. Antigen unknown. Germline V gene lookup returns CDR1 TSWWSYY and CDR2 QGS. The V and J ends lost 3 bases and 7 bases respectively, with 12 bases between them. This CDR3 has 14 amino acids. The chain carries TRDV1 and TRDJ2; D not resolved. The clonotype originates from a boy less than two years old who had congenital heart surgery. Input material: Vdelta1+ gamma-delta thymocytes from the thymus. The sample's subset: FACS-sorted CD3+ TCRalphabeta- TCRVdelta1+ TCRVdelta2- thymocytes. The DNA for the CDR3 is TGTGCTCTTGGGGATACCATATCCAAAGCACAACTCTTCTTT. Amino acids: CALGDTISKAQLFF.